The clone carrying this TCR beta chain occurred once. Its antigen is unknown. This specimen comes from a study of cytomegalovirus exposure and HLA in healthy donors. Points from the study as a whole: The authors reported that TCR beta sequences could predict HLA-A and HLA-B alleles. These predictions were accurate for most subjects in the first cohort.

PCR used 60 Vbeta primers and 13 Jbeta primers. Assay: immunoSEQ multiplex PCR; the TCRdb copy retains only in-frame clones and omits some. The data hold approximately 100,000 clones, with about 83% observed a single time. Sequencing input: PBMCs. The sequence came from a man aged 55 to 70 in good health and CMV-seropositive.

In DNA, the CDR3 is TGTGCCAGCAGCTCCACAGGGGGCCAAGAGACCCAGTACTTC. It specifies CASSSTGGQETQYF. The chain joins TRBV7-3 to TRBJ2-5, with 8 bases matching TRBD1. J gave up 1 base and V 4 bases, and 2 bases lay outside the gene matches. This CDR3 has 14 amino acids. Per the germline V gene, CDR1 is SGHTA and CDR2 is FQGTGA.